This is a list of T cell receptor beta chains from one sample in a study of shared clonotypes between healthy human individuals. The protocol was immunoSEQ multiplex PCR, while the TCRdb copy is restricted to in-frame clones and leaves out a portion. Of around 1,000,000 clones in the sample, around three quarters were seen once. Sequenced input: memory CD4+ T cells from PBMCs. All receptors derive from a man between 18 and 29 years old in good health. Some clones in this sample may be carry-over from other donors' samples. Each CDR3 is given with its conserved first and last residue. The D gene is left open where the match is weak. The size entry is marked missing in some rows and otherwise reads once, few, many or a size class.

J gene	D gene	clone size	V gene	CDR3 protein	CDR3 DNA
TRBJ2-1	-	-	TRBV6-6	CASSYGSVGEQFF	TGTGCCAGCAGTTACGGGTCCGTAGGTGAGCAGTTCTTC
TRBJ2-1	-	-	TRBV7-6	CASSWTSNEQFF	TGTGCCAGCAGCTGGACGTCCAATGAGCAGTTCTTC
TRBJ2-2	-	-	TRBV4-2	CASSLSEGGSGELFF	TGTGCCAGCAGCCTTTCGGAAGGGGGAAGCGGGGAGCTGTTTTTT
TRBJ2-5	-	-	TRBV7-3	CASSFSGWETQYF	TGTGCCAGCAGCTTCTCCGGATGGGAGACCCAGTACTTC
TRBJ2-1	-	-	TRBV6-5	CASHGGASYNEQFF	TGTGCCAGCCACGGCGGGGCAAGCTACAATGAGCAGTTCTTC
TRBJ2-1	TRBD2	-	TRBV6-1	CASSAPNSGRPQFF	TGTGCCAGCAGTGCGCCCAATAGCGGGAGACCCCAGTTCTTC
TRBJ1-1	-	-	TRBV7-2	CASSSRVNMNTEAFF	TGTGCCAGCAGCTCCAGGGTTAACATGAACACTGAAGCTTTCTTT
TRBJ2-3	TRBD2	-	TRBV28	CASSLVLAGAGTDTQYF	TGTGCCAGCAGTTTGGTCCTAGCGGGAGCGGGCACAGATACGCAGTATTTT
TRBJ2-7	-	-	TRBV5-1	CASSHPDTSSYEQYF	TGCGCCAGCAGCCACCCGGACACCAGCTCCTACGAGCAGTACTTC
TRBJ2-1	-	few	TRBV5-1	CASSPGWTDNEQFF	TGCGCCAGCAGTCCAGGGTGGACGGACAATGAGCAGTTCTTC